Sequencing of this T cell receptor (beta chain) was carried out in a study of blood T cell repertoires in COVID-19 (dated by TCRdb to 2019 to 2021). Study-level background: Collaborator samples came from the United States, Italy and Spain and covered acute and convalescent phases of COVID-19. The dataset comprised deeply sampled blood TCRbeta repertoires from subjects exposed to, actively infected with, or recovered from COVID-19. Sample metadata almost always included a de-identified subject ID, COVID-19 status, age in years and sex. The repertoires were made available in a free public database intended to serve as a resource for research on the immune response to SARS-CoV-2. HLA class I and class II types, where available, came from metadata supplied by the sample provider rather than from assay-based typing. Samples were obtained from the ongoing ImmuneRACE study (first 160 participants) and from 1,254 subjects provided by 6 global collaborators. The material from the prospective study consisted of cDNA or gDNA derived from T cells, B-cell-depleted T cells, or PBMCs.

General study outcomes and caveats: How much clinical and demographic metadata was included differed by source and by participant, and the metadata was provided uncurated.

Counted from cysteine to phenylalanine, this CDR3 has 20 amino acids. Solely the CDR3 DNA is kept, with 60 bases framed from the first base. Compared with germline, V lacks 3 bases and J lacks 0 bases; bases without a gene match: 9. CDR1 is given as SGHTS and CDR2 as YDEGEE, both from the germline V gene. Notes on this clone: Its antigen is unknown. No base-level quality is on record; no much larger clone is a single base apart.

TCRbeta CDR3 regions were amplified from genomic DNA using the immunoSEQ Assay, a bias-controlled multiplex PCR. As for the authors' bioinformatics: The number of nucleated cells in each sample was estimated from the amplification of reference gene primers within the assay. To quantify the absolute abundance of each unique TCRbeta CDR3 rearrangement, sequence reads were collapsed and filtered. For each sample, productive Simpson clonality was calculated by taking the square root of Simpson's diversity index across productive rearrangements. TCRdb holds this immuneACCESS table with in-frame rearrangements only. Some clones are missing; in checked studies, unresolved V genes explain under half, and the rest has no known cause. V, J and clone size are those of that table, while D and trimming were read from the DNA. The sample profile shows approximately 360,000 clones; more than 80% of them were found once. 0.95% to 1.5% of the sample is held by the ten biggest clonotypes.

Whole blood was collected in K2EDTA tubes by collaborating institutions according to the institutions' own protocols. For TCRbeta analysis, collaborator samples were shipped as frozen whole blood, as isolated PBMCs, or as DNA extracted from either sample type. What was sequenced was peripheral blood. The chain is encoded by TRBV5-8 joined to TRBJ2-1, with 16 central nucleotides matching TRBD2. The clonotype comes from a man aged 35 to 55 with acute or convalescent COVID-19. The CDR3 protein is CASSSAAGLAGGPSYNEQFF. At the DNA level, the sequence is TGTGCCAGCAGCTCCGCCGCGGGACTAGCGGGAGGGCCCTCCTACAATGAGCAGTTCTTC.